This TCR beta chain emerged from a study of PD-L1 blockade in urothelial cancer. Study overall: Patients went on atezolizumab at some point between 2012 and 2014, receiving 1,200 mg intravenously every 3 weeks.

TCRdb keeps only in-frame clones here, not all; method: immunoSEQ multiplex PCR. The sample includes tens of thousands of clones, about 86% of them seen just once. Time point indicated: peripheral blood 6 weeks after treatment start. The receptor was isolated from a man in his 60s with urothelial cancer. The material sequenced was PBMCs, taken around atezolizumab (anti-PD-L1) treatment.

In nucleotides, the CDR3 is TGTGCCAGCAGCTTAAGCCCCAAACCCACAGATACGCAGTATTTT. Its translation: CASSLSPKPTDTQYF. The rearrangement links TRBV7-9 to TRBJ2-3; D is unclear. In germline, CDR1 is SEHNR, CDR2 FQNEAQ (reference sequence). CDR3 length equals 15 residues. V was trimmed by 2 bases and J by 2 bases, leaving 11 bases between them.